This T cell receptor beta chain emerged from a study of PD-L1 blockade in urothelial cancer. Clones were sequenced by immunoSEQ multiplex PCR, and TCRdb holds only the in-frame ones, with some missing. This table holds approximately 51,000 clones, around 85% found once. Trimming stripped 5 bases from V and 0 bases from J, with 7 bases between. The CDR3 covers 13 residues. Germline V gene lookup returns CDR1 PRHDT and CDR2 FYEKMQ (reference sequence). The TCR was taken from a man aged 60-69 years with urothelial cancer. Here the sequenced sample was PBMCs, taken around atezolizumab (anti-PD-L1) treatment. This sequence joins TRBV13 and TRBJ1-1, with no clear D. CDR3 sequence (DNA): TGTGCCAGCAGCCCGAACTTGAACACTGAAGCTTTCTTT. This encodes CASSPNLNTEAFF.